These 12 T cell receptor beta chains originate from one sample sequenced in a study of blood T cell repertoires in COVID-19. Generated by immunoSEQ multiplex PCR, the TCRdb table keeps only in-frame clones and is missing some. This sample has about 180,000 clones, with about 91% found just once. Sequenced material: PBMCs or T cells enriched from blood (not recorded which). The receptors here all came from a woman in her thirties or forties with acute COVID-19.

This clone was found once. The rearrangement joins TRBV24-1 to TRBJ1-4; D might be TRBD1 (6 bases). V shed 9 bases and J shed 7 bases, with 17 bases lying between them. Germline V gene lookup returns CDR1 KGHDR and CDR2 SFDVKD. This CDR3 region has 14 residues. CDR3 protein: CATQPPGESEKLFF. For the CDR3, the DNA is TGTGCCACCCAACCCCCAGGGGAGAGTGAAAAACTGTTTTTT.

This clone was observed a handful of times. The CDR3 bases are TGCGCCAGCAGCCTGTTTACGGGAGATACGCAGTATTTT. Translated: CASSLFTGDTQYF. The gene calls are TRBV4-3 and TRBJ2-3, with D hard to call. The germline CDR1 and CDR2 sequences are LGHNA and YSLEER. Between the trimmed V and J ends, which lost 4 bases and 5 bases, there was a span of 10 bases. This CDR3 has 13 residues.

This clone was seen a single time. This sequence joins TRBV7-8 and TRBJ1-1; 8 positions agree with TRBD1. The CDR3 has 15 residues. Germline CDR1 and CDR2: SGHVS and FQNEAQ. J was trimmed by 7 bases and V by 5 bases; bases with no gene match: 12. The CDR3 reads CASSPSRGRGVEAFF. As DNA, the CDR3 is TGTGCCAGCAGCCCGAGCAGGGGGCGCGGTGTTGAAGCTTTCTTT.

J is TRBJ2-2 and V is TRBV27; D possibly corresponds to TRBD1 (6 bases). Trimming stripped 3 bases from V and 7 bases from J, with 15 bases between. Germline V lookup: CDR1 MNHEY, CDR2 SMNVEV (reference sequence). The CDR3 is made up of 15 amino acids. The CDR3 region is CASSLTGRAIGELFF. As DNA, the CDR3 is TGTGCCAGCAGTTTGACAGGAAGAGCGATCGGGGAGCTGTTTTTT.

The chain couples TRBV29-1 to TRBJ1-2; D might be TRBD1 (6 bases). This CDR3 region has 14 residues. CDR1 is SQVTM, CDR2 ANQGSEA, per germline. V shed 3 bases and J shed 2 bases, with 13 bases lying between them. The CDR3 DNA reads as TGCAGCGTTGAGGTACCAGGGGCGAACTATGGCTACACCTTC. It yields the protein CSVEVPGANYGYTF. Looking up the rest from reference TRBV29-1 and TRBJ1-2 gives the full variable domain: SAVISQKPSRDICQRGTSLTIQCQVDSQVTMMFWYRQQPGQSLTLIATANQGSEATYESGFVIDKFPISRPNLTFSTLTVSNMSPEDSSIYLCSVEVPGANYGYTFGSGTRLTVV.

V is TRBV7-9 and J is TRBJ2-7, with TRBD1 matching 10 bases. Unmatched junction bases numbered 6, after V lost 1 base and J lost 3 bases. The germline gives CDR1 SEHNR, CDR2 FQNEAQ (reference sequence). The CDR3 runs to 16 residues. CDR3 loop: CASSLGSGTGVYEQYF. The CDR3 nucleotides read TGTGCCAGCAGCTTAGGGTCAGGGACAGGGGTCTACGAGCAGTACTTC.

This rearrangement joins TRBV7-9 to TRBJ2-2; TRBD1 matches 9 bases. After removal of 6 bases from V and 5 bases from J, the junction contained 7 bases not matched to a gene. This CDR3 region has 15 residues. Germline V gene lookup returns CDR1 SEHNR and CDR2 FQNEAQ (reference sequence). In DNA form, the CDR3 reads TGTGCCAGCAGTAACGCGGGGACAGGGACCGGGGAGCTGTTTTTT. It translates to CASSNAGTGTGELFF.

J is TRBJ2-3 and V is TRBV5-5; 9 bases are shared with TRBD1. CDR3 length equals 15 residues. Germline V gene lookup returns CDR1 SGHKS and CDR2 YYEKEE (reference sequence). V gave up 5 bases and J gave up 5 bases; unmatched junction bases: 9. The CDR3 DNA is TGTGCCAGCAGTATGGACAGGGGAGTAGTAGATACGCAGTATTTT. Protein product: CASSMDRGVVDTQYF.

The rearrangement joins TRBV5-5 to TRBJ2-7; 11 positions agree with TRBD1. Trimming cost V 0 bases and J 3 bases; bases outside gene matches: 5. CDR1 SGHKS and CDR2 YYEKEE come from the germline V gene (reference sequence). The CDR3 spans 16 residues. The CDR3 DNA reads TGTGCCAGCAGCTTGGTTCCCGGGACAGGGGGCTACGAGCAGTACTTC. Protein: CASSLVPGTGGYEQYF.

A single count supports this clone. The V gene is TRBV5-4, the J gene TRBJ2-2; 8 nucleotides line up with TRBD1. Germline CDR1 is SGHNT and CDR2 is YYREEE (reference sequence). CDR3 length equals 18 residues. V was pared by 0 bases and J by 0 bases, with 7 bases of the junction left unmatched. The CDR3 DNA follows: TGTGCCAGCAGCTTGGCCGGGACAGGCCTGGCGAACACCGGGGAGCTGTTTTTT. Encoded protein: CASSLAGTGLANTGELFF.

The table lists this clone with a few counts. This chain joins TRBV29-1 and TRBJ2-3; 8 bases are a match to TRBD1. This CDR3 contains 13 residues. CDR1 SQVTM and CDR2 ANQGSEA come from the germline V gene. After removal of 8 bases from V and 1 base from J, the junction contained 5 bases not matched to a gene. CDR3 region: CSIGQGRTDTQYF. CDR3 DNA: TGCAGCATAGGACAGGGCCGCACAGATACGCAGTATTTT.

V gene TRBV7-8 combines with J gene TRBJ2-6; D is possibly TRBD1 (6 bases). The CDR3 runs to 20 residues. Germline lookup yields CDR1 SGHVS and CDR2 FQNEAQ. With 1 base removed from V and 4 bases from J, the gap between germline ends came to 23 bases. CDR3 in DNA: TGTGCCAGCAGCTTAGGAGGCCCGGGACATCAAATGGAGGGGGCCAACGTCCTGACTTTC. Protein: CASSLGGPGHQMEGANVLTF.